Below, 8 T cell receptor beta chains from the same sample are listed, as sequenced in a study of T-cell memory formation after mild COVID-19. One entry per CDR3 protein results from TCRdb running MiXCR on the 5' RACE reads. In the table there are 470,000 or so distinct CDR3 sequences, roughly 25% of which are singletons. Specimen: PBMCs or a T cell subset sorted from them (not recorded which). Source of these receptors: an adult woman who had mild COVID-19 (a few samples of this study predate the infection). Cell type and time point are not known.

The genes are TRBV20-1 and TRBJ2-3, with D uncertain. Germline V gene sequence: CDR1 DFQATT, CDR2 SNEGSKA (reference sequence). This CDR3 has 10 amino acids. The CDR3 DNA sequence: TGCAGCGCGTTGGGAGATACGCAGTATTTT. Protein product: CSALGDTQYF.

This rearrangement joins TRBV3-1 to TRBJ1-1; possibly TRBD1 for D (6 bases). The V end was cut by 5 bases, the J end by 7 bases, with 11 bases between. Germline CDR1 LGHDT, CDR2 YNNKEL (reference sequence). The CDR3 sequence is 12 residues long. Here the CDR3 reads CASSDRPFEAFF. CDR3 sequence (DNA): TGTGCCAGCAGCGACAGGCCTTTTGAAGCTTTCTTT.

This clonotype came up once. An end of the junction does not agree with germline; a read error may underlie this. This chain uses TRBV5-1 with TRBJ1-5; D ambiguous. The CDR3 extends over 13 amino acids. Germline CDR1 and CDR2: SGHRS and YFSETQ. The CDR3 coding sequence is TGCGCCAGCAGTTGGGGTGTAGATCAGCCCAAGCATTTT. Amino acids: CASSWGVDQPKHF.

The sample holds a few counts of this clonotype. This sequence joins TRBV5-1 and TRBJ2-3, with D possibly matching TRBD2 (5 bases). Germline CDR1 SGHRS, CDR2 YFSETQ. Trimming removed 4 bases at V and 10 bases at J, with 13 bases between. This CDR3 has 12 residues. The CDR3 DNA follows: TGCGCCAGCAGCCTGACTGAAGCGGCGCAGTATTTT. Its translation is CASSLTEAAQYF.

This clonotype was picked up many times. The chain links TRBV5-1 to TRBJ2-1, with 7 bases matching TRBD2. The CDR3 extends over 18 amino acids. Germline loops: CDR1 SGHRS, CDR2 YFSETQ. Trimming removed 1 base from V and 3 bases from J; junction bases left unmatched: 13. Written as DNA, the CDR3 is TGCGCCAGCAGCTTGTCAGGGAGGGCCGTATTTGGCTACAATGAGCAGTTCTTC. Its translation is CASSLSGRAVFGYNEQFF.

The V and J genes are TRBV12-3 or TRBV12-4 and TRBJ2-4; either TRBD1 or TRBD2 may supply D (5 bases each). CDR3 length: 18 residues. Trimming pared 5 bases from V and 0 bases from J, leaving 20 bases between. CDR3 sequence (DNA): TGTGCCAGCAGTCCGCCGGGACCCGCTCCGCTAGCCAAAAACATTCAGTACTTC. It specifies CASSPPGPAPLAKNIQYF.

This chain connects TRBV29-1 to TRBJ2-7, with 9 bases lining up with TRBD1. The germline V gene has CDR1 SQVTM and CDR2 ANQGSEA. The CDR3 has 12 amino acids. V lost 7 bases to trimming and J lost 7 bases; unmatched junction nucleotides: 8. The CDR3, as DNA: TGCAGCGGCATACAGGGGGCGGGAGAGCAGTACTTC. Translation: CSGIQGAGEQYF.

The chain has TRBV14 and TRBJ2-7, with TRBD1 matching over 8 bases. The CDR3 totals 13 residues. Germline values: CDR1 SGHDN, CDR2 FVKESK. The V segment lost 1 base and the J segment 6 bases; nucleotides outside the gene matches: 2. CDR3 in DNA: TGTGCCAGCAGCCAAGGGACAGGGCGCGAGCAGTACTTC. It encodes CASSQGTGREQYF.